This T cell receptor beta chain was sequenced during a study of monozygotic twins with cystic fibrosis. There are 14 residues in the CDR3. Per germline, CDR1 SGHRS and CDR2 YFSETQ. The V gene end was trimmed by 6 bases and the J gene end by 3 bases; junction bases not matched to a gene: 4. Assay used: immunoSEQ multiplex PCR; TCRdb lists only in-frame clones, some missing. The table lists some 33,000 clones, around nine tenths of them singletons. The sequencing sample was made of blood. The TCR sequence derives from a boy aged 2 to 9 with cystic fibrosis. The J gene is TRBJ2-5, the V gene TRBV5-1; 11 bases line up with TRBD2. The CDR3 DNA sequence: TGCGCCAGCACCCCACTAGCGGGGGAAGAGACCCAGTACTTC. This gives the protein CASTPLAGEETQYF.